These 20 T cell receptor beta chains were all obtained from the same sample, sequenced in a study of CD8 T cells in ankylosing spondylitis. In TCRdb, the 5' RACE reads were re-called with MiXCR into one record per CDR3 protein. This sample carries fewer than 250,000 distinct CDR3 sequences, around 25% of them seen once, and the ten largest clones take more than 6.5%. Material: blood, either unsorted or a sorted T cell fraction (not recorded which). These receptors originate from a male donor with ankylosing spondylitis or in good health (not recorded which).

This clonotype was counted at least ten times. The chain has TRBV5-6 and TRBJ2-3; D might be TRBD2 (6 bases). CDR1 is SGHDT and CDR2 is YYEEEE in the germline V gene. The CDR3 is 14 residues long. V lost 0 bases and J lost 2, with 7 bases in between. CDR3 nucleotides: TGTGCCAGCAGCTTGGGGGACTTCACAGATACGCAGTATTTT. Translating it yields CASSLGDFTDTQYF.

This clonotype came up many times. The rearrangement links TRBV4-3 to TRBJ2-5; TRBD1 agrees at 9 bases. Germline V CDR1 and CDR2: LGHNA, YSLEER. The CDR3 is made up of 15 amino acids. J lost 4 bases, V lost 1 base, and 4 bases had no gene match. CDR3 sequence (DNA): TGCGCCAGCAGCCAAGGACAGGGGGGTGGAGAGACCCAGTACTTC. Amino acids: CASSQGQGGGETQYF.

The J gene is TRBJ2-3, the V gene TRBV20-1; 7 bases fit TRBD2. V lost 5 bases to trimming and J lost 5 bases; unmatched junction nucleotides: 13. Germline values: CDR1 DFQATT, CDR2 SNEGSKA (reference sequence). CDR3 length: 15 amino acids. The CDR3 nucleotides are TGCAGTGCTTCCCGAGCGGGACCCCCGGGAGATACGCAGTATTTT. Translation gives CSASRAGPPGDTQYF.

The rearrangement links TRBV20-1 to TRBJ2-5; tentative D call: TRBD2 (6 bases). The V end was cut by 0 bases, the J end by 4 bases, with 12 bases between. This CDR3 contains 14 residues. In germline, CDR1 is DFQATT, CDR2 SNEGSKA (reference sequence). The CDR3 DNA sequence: TGCAGTGCTAGAGATCTAGGACTAAGAGAGACCCAGTACTTC. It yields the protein CSARDLGLRETQYF.

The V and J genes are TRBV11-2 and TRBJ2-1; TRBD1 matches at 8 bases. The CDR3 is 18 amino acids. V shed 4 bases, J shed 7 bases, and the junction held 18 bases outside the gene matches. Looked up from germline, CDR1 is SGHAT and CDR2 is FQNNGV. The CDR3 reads CASSSRPLSGTGGNEQFF. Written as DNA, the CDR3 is TGTGCCAGCAGCTCCAGACCCTTATCCGGGACAGGAGGTAATGAGCAGTTCTTC. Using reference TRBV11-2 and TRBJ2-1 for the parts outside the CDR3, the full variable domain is EAGVAQSPRYKIIEKRQSVAFWCNPISGHATLYWYQQILGQGPKLLIQFQNNGVVDDSQLPKDRFSAERLKGVDSTLKIQPAKLEDSAVYLCASSSRPLSGTGGNEQFFGPGTRLTVL.

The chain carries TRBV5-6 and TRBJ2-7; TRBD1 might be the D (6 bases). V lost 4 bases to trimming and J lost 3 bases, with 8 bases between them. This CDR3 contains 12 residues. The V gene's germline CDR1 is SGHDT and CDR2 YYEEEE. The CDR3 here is CASSADSYEQYF. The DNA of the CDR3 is TGTGCCAGCAGCGCGGACAGCTACGAGCAGTACTTC.

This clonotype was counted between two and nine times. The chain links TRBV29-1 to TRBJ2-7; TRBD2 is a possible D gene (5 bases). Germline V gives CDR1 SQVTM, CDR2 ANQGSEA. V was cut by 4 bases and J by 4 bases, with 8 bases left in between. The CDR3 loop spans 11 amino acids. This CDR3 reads CSVGLSYEQYF. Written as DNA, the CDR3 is TGCAGCGTTGGACTATCGTACGAGCAGTACTTC.

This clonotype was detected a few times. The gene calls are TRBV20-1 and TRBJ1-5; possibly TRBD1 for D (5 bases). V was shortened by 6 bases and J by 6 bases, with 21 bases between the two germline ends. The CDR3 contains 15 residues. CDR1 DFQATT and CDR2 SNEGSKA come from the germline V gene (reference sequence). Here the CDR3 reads CSAQSGGGELQPQHF. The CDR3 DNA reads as TGCAGTGCGCAAAGTGGCGGGGGGGAGCTTCAGCCCCAGCATTTT.

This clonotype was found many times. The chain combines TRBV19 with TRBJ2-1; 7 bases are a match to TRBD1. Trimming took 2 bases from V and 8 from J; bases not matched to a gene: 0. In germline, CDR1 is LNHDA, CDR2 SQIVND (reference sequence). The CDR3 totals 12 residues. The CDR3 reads CASSITGDEQFF. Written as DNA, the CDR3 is TGTGCCAGTAGTATAACAGGGGATGAGCAGTTCTTC.

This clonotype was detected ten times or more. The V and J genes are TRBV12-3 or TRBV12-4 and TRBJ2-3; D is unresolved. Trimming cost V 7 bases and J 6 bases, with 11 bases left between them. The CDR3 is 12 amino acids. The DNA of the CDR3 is TGTGCCAGCACCTTAGCAGCGGATACGCAGTATTTT. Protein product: CASTLAADTQYF.

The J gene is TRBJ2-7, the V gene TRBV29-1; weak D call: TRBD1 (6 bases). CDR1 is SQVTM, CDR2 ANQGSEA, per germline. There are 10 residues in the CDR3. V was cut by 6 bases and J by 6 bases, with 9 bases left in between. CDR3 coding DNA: TGCAGCGTAGCAGGGGCCGAGCAGTACTTC. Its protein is CSVAGAEQYF.

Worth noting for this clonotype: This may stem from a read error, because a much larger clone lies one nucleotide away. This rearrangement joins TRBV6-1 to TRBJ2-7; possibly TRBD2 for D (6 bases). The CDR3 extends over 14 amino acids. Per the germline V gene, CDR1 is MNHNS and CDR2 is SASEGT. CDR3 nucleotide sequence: TGTGGCAGCCTGGCGGCGGGAAAGAACTACGAGCAGTACTTC. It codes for CGSLAAGKNYEQYF.

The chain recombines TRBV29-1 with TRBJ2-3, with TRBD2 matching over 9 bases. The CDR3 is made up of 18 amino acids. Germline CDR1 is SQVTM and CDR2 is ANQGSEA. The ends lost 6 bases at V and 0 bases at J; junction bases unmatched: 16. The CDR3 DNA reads TGCAGCGTCCCCCCACAGGCGGGAGGGCCGGGGAGCACAGATACGCAGTATTTT. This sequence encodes CSVPPQAGGPGSTDTQYF.

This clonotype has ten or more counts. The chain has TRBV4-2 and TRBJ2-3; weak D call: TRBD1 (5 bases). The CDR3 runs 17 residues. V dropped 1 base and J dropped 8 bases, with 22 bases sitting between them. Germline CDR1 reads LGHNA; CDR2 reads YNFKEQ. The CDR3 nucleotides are TGTGCCAGCAGCCAAGCCCTAATTACTGGGCAGGGTAGTACGCAGTATTTT. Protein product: CASSQALITGQGSTQYF.

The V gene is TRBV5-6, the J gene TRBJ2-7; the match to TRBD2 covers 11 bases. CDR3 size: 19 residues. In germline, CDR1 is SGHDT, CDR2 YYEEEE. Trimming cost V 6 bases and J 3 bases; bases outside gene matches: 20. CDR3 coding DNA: TGTGCCAGCAACAACGAGCCGGGACGACCGGGACTAGCGGTCTACGAGCAGTACTTC. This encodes CASNNEPGRPGLAVYEQYF.

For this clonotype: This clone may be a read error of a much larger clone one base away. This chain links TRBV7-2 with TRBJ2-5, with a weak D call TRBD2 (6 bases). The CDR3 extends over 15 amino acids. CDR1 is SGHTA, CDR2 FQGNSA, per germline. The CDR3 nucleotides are TGTGCCAGCAGCTTAGAGGGAGTTCTTCGGGAGACCCAGAACTTC. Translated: CASSLEGVLRETQNF.

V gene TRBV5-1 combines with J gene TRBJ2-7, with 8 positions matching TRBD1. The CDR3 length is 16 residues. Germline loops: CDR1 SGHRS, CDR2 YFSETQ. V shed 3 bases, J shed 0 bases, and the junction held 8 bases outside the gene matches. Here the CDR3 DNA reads TGCGCCAGCAGCTACACAGGGGGTTTAAGCTCCTACGAGCAGTACTTC. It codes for CASSYTGGLSSYEQYF.

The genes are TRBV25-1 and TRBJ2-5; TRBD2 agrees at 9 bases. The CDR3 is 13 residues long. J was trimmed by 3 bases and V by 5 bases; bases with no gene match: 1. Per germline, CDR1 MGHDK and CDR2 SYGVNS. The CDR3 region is CASSLAGKETQYF. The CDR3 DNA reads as TGTGCCAGCAGTCTAGCGGGGAAAGAGACCCAGTACTTC.

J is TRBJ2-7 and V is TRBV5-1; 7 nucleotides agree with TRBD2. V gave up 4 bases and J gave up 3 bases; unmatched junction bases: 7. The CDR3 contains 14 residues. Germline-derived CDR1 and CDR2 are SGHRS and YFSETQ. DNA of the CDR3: TGCGCCAGCAGCGGTGGGCCTAGCGGCTACGAGCAGTACTTC. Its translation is CASSGGPSGYEQYF.

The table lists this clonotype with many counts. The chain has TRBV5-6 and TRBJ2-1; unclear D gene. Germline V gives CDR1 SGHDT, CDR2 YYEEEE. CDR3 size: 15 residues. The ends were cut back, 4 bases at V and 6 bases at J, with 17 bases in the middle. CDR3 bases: TGTGCCAGCAGCGTGATAGCAGGTACCCCCAATGAGCAGTTCTTC. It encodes CASSVIAGTPNEQFF.